This T cell receptor (beta chain) comes out of a study of monozygotic twins with inflammatory bowel disease (dated by TCRdb to the late 2010s). In terms of the full investigation: The full study comprised 30 or so monozygotic twin pairs: nine German pairs (four IBD-concordant, five IBD-discordant) and 19 IBD-discordant Danish pairs. Each individual had, on average, about 151 000 unique TCRalpha sequences and 181 000 unique TCRbeta sequences available for analysis. The search for disease-associated traits relied mainly on comparing IBD patients with their genetically identical healthy co-twins within discordant pairs. General study outcomes and caveats: IBD patients had lower TCRbeta repertoire diversity, measured by the inverse Simpson index, than their healthy co-twins. No single strong signal or clonotype linked to IBD turned up in the results, so the idea that one exists was not supported. Fewer clonotypes were shared with other individuals by IBD patients than by healthy twins, most markedly in patients showing signs of disease activity. The analysis was unable to tell apart different T cell subtypes. Background noise and inter-individual variability may have been introduced into the repertoires by the differing immunosuppressive treatments among patients. Concordant and discordant twins showed no difference in repertoire similarity, possibly because of limited statistical power.

From each donor, a roughly 2.7 ml peripheral blood sample was drawn into PAXgene tubes and stored at -80 degrees C. Total RNA was isolated from whole blood with the PAXgene blood miRNA kit on an automated QIAcube, without T cell sorting. Peripheral blood from monozygotic twin pairs concordant or discordant for inflammatory bowel disease was subjected to deep TCRalpha and TCRbeta repertoire profiling with unique molecular barcoding. For every twin pair, smoking habits were documented, and each individual was categorised as a current, former or never smoker. About this clonotype itself: The specificity of this receptor is unknown.

Per the germline V gene, MGHDK is the CDR1 and SYGVNS is the CDR2. The CDR3 contains 15 residues, cysteine and phenylalanine counted. The record lacks a DNA sequence. Library construction relied on 5' RACE. The input for every TCR library was roughly 3.5 ug of total RNA. cDNA was synthesized with SMARTScribe reverse transcriptase in eight separate reactions per sample. Unique molecular identifiers containing a 6-nucleotide sample barcode were introduced through template switching during cDNA synthesis. TCRalpha and TCRbeta cDNA was amplified by two nested PCRs of around 16 and 10 cycles, with bead purification after each PCR. Before amplification, the cDNA was both treated with uracil DNA-glycosylase and purified with the QIAquick PCR purification kit. The second PCR added Illumina TruSeq-compatible adapters along with sample-specific barcodes. Library quality and concentration were checked on TapeStation and Qubit, and libraries were pooled at 5 ng each. The pooled libraries were sequenced with 2 x 100 bp reads and custom sequencing primers on an Illumina HiSeq2500 single-index Rapid Run. Concerning the study's data processing: MiGEC version 1.2.6 was used for UMI-based consensus assembly to correct PCR and sequencing errors. MiXCR version 2.1.1 handled V(D)J alignment, clonotype assembly and CDR3 extraction. Normalisation of gene usage, clonotype sharing and MAIT/NKT TCR abundance was achieved by analysing the top 1000, 10 000 and 20 000 clonotypes per sample. After downsampling to 27 000 UMIs, diversity was calculated as the inverse Simpson index using the vegan R package. Paired Mann-Whitney U tests on discordant twin pairs were used, with Benjamini-Hochberg multiple-testing correction. Reprocessed by TCRdb, the reads give a single entry per CDR3 protein sequence, without DNA. The V and J calls, along with clone size, are taken from TCRdb and not from the paper's own processing. The sample's table lists a count of a few hundred thousand distinct CDR3 sequences. 5.6% of the sample is held by the ten biggest clonotypes.

The sequence joins TRBV25-1 to TRBJ1-3; checking the TCRdb D call of TRBD1 is not possible without DNA. This TCR derives from a human donor with ulcerative colitis or Crohn's disease, or a healthy co-twin of an affected twin (not recorded which). Sequences were obtained from blood. CDR3 reads: CASSHTGLSGNTIYF.